This entry lists 26 T cell receptor beta chains sequenced from one sample in a study of T-cell memory formation after mild COVID-19. TCRdb recomputed calls from the 5' RACE reads with MiXCR, one row per CDR3 protein. Here the sample spans under 250,000 distinct CDR3 sequences, 15% to 17% being singletons. Sequencing input: PBMCs or a T cell subset sorted from them (not recorded which). The receptors here all came from an adult woman who had mild COVID-19 (a few samples of this study predate the infection). Cell type and time point are not known.

This chain uses TRBV12-3 or TRBV12-4 with TRBJ2-1; 12 nucleotides match TRBD2. V lost 3 bases to trimming and J lost 6 bases; unmatched junction nucleotides: 9. This CDR3 is 17 amino acids long. The DNA for the CDR3 is TGTGCCAGCAGTTTGGGACTGACTAGCGGGGGAGTCAATGAGCAGTTCTTC. Protein product: CASSLGLTSGGVNEQFF.

The chain has TRBV4-2 and TRBJ2-2; 9 bases match TRBD2. J gave up 0 bases and V 4 bases, and 9 bases lay outside the gene matches. The CDR3 runs 18 residues. Per the germline V gene, CDR1 is LGHNA and CDR2 is YNFKEQ. CDR3 bases: TGTGCCAGCAGCCTCGATGGAGCGGGAGGCCCGAACACCGGGGAGCTGTTTTTT. It codes for CASSLDGAGGPNTGELFF.

This clonotype was recorded a few times. One end of the junction varies from germline; a read error may be responsible. The gene calls are TRBV7-9 and TRBJ2-2, with D perhaps TRBD2 (5 bases). This CDR3 comprises 14 residues. Per germline, CDR1 SEHNR and CDR2 FQNEAQ (reference sequence). CDR3 coding DNA: TGTGCCAGCATCTCGACCGGGAACGCCGGGGAGCTGTTTTTT. Translating it yields CASISTGNAGELFF.

This clonotype showed up just a few times. J is TRBJ2-2 and V is TRBV4-2; D is possibly TRBD1 or TRBD2 (5 bases each). The CDR3 loop spans 17 amino acids. V was cut by 0 bases and J by 4 bases, with 15 bases left in between. Germline loops: CDR1 LGHNA, CDR2 YNFKEQ. The CDR3 region has the DNA TGTGCCAGCAGCCAAGATCCCCAAGGGGAGCTCACCGGGGAGCTGTTTTTT. Translation gives CASSQDPQGELTGELFF.

This clonotype was detected many times. The chain employs TRBV4-1 and TRBJ1-1, with D perhaps matching TRBD1 (5 bases). Germline V gene sequence: CDR1 MGHRA, CDR2 YSYEKL. The CDR3 is 17 residues long. V was clipped by 0 bases and J by 0 bases, with 14 bases between them. The CDR3 protein is CASSQDTRGTMNTEAFF. CDR3 nucleotides: TGCGCCAGCAGCCAAGATACGAGGGGCACCATGAACACTGAAGCTTTCTTT.

The table lists this clonotype with many counts. This chain connects TRBV20-1 to TRBJ2-5; D is possibly TRBD1 or TRBD2 (5 bases each). This CDR3 is 13 amino acids long. Between the trimmed V and J ends, which lost 5 bases and 5 bases, there was a span of 15 bases. The V gene's germline CDR1 is DFQATT and CDR2 SNEGSKA (reference sequence). This chain's CDR3 is CSAVWGPPETQYF. In nucleotides, the CDR3 is TGCAGTGCTGTTTGGGGACCCCCGGAGACCCAGTACTTC.

Ten or more counts support this clonotype. The chain has TRBV4-1 and TRBJ1-1, with D tentatively TRBD1 (6 bases). CDR3 length equals 14 residues. V lost 3 bases, J lost 7 bases, and 15 bases lay in between. Germline V gene data show CDR1 as MGHRA and CDR2 as YSYEKL. CDR3 region: CASSQGGTRGEAFF. The CDR3 DNA follows: TGCGCCAGCAGCCAGGGCGGGACACGGGGTGAAGCTTTCTTT.

The chain couples TRBV7-2 to TRBJ2-7, with 7 bases fitting TRBD2. The V gene end was trimmed by 1 base and the J gene end by 2 bases; junction bases not matched to a gene: 5. The CDR3 covers 15 residues. CDR1 SGHTA and CDR2 FQGNSA come from the germline V gene. CDR3 sequence reads: CASSLGGLGAYEQYF. The CDR3 DNA reads as TGTGCCAGCAGCTTAGGAGGACTAGGGGCCTACGAGCAGTACTTC. Looking up the rest from reference TRBV7-2 and TRBJ2-7 gives the full variable domain: GAGVSQSPSNKVTEKGKDVELRCDPISGHTALYWYRQSLGQGLEFLIYFQGNSAPDKSGLPSDRFSAERTGGSVSTLTIQRTQQEDSAVYLCASSLGGLGAYEQYFGPGTRLTVT.

This chain links TRBV9 with TRBJ2-3, with D possibly TRBD2 on 7 matching bases. The CDR3 spans 15 residues. The germline CDR1 and CDR2 sequences are SGDLS and YYNGEE. Between the trimmed V and J ends, which lost 2 bases and 4 bases, there was a span of 14 bases. CDR3 protein: CASSVNRGGADTQYF. The CDR3 DNA reads TGTGCCAGCAGCGTTAATAGGGGGGGTGCAGATACGCAGTATTTT.

This clonotype was picked up a small number of times. V gene TRBV30 combines with J gene TRBJ2-2; no clear D gene. Per germline, CDR1 GTSNPN and CDR2 SVGIG (reference sequence). With 0 bases removed from V and 0 bases from J, the gap between germline ends came to 5 bases. This CDR3 spans 14 amino acids. CDR3 nucleotide sequence: TGTGCCTGGAGTGTAAGGGCGAACACCGGGGAGCTGTTTTTT. This sequence encodes CAWSVRANTGELFF.

The V gene is TRBV12-3 or TRBV12-4, the J gene TRBJ2-3, with TRBD2 identical over 8 bases. CDR3 size: 16 residues. V lost 6 bases and J lost 1; bases outside the gene matches: 9. CDR3 sequence: CASSKRGGLGTDTQYF. The CDR3 coding sequence is TGTGCCAGCAGCAAAAGGGGGGGACTAGGCACAGATACGCAGTATTTT.

This clonotype was detected only a few times. Sequence at one end of the junction differs from germline and may be a read error. The chain joins TRBV11-2 to TRBJ1-2; D gene ambiguous. The CDR3 sequence is 13 residues long. In germline, CDR1 is SGHAT, CDR2 FQNNGV. The CDR3, as DNA: TGTGCCAGCAGCTTAAGGCGTAGGGAACGAGCTCACTTC. It specifies CASSLRRRERAHF.

This clonotype was seen a few times. This rearrangement joins TRBV15 to TRBJ2-7, with D uncertain. Germline loops: CDR1 LNHNV, CDR2 YYDKDF (reference sequence). The CDR3 length is 14 residues. Trimming took 0 bases from V and 0 from J, leaving 6 bases between them. The CDR3 nucleotides are TGTGCCACCAGCAGAGATCCGAACTCCTACGAGCAGTACTTC. It encodes CATSRDPNSYEQYF.

The chain links TRBV4-3 to TRBJ2-3, with 7 bases matching TRBD2. Unmatched junction bases numbered 7, after V lost 1 base and J lost 6 bases. The CDR3 runs to 15 residues. CDR1 and CDR2 (germline): LGHNA, YSLEER. CDR3 protein: CASSQVGGSGDTQYF. Here the CDR3 DNA reads TGCGCCAGCAGCCAAGTCGGCGGGAGCGGGGATACGCAGTATTTT.

In its sample, this clonotype was seen a few times. CDR3 DNA: TGTGCCAGCAGCTTAGCGCCCGGGACGGCGAGCACCGGGGAGCTGTTTTTT. Its translation: CASSLAPGTASTGELFF. V and J are TRBV7-2 and TRBJ2-2; D possibly uses TRBD1 or TRBD2 (5 bases each). The germline V and J ends were trimmed by 0 bases and 4 bases, with 15 bases remaining between them. The V gene's germline CDR1 is SGHTA and CDR2 FQGNSA. The CDR3 length is 17 residues. The full variable domain, with the rest looked up from reference TRBV7-2 and TRBJ2-2, is GAGVSQSPSNKVTEKGKDVELRCDPISGHTALYWYRQSLGQGLEFLIYFQGNSAPDKSGLPSDRFSAERTGGSVSTLTIQRTQQEDSAVYLCASSLAPGTASTGELFFGEGSRLTVL.

The sample holds many counts of this clonotype. V is TRBV7-2 and J is TRBJ2-1; 12 bases align to TRBD2. The CDR3 extends over 15 amino acids. Germline-derived CDR1 and CDR2 are SGHTA and FQGNSA. V lost 2 bases to trimming and J lost 9 bases; unmatched junction nucleotides: 5. Written as DNA, the CDR3 is TGTGCCAGCAGCTTAACCCGACTAGCGGGAGCTGAGCAGTTCTTC. Its translation is CASSLTRLAGAEQFF.

The gene calls are TRBV11-2 and TRBJ2-5, with 8 nucleotides matching TRBD2. V trimming: 3 bases; J trimming: 2 bases; junction bases outside the gene matches: 5. The CDR3 extends over 15 amino acids. In germline, CDR1 is SGHAT, CDR2 FQNNGV. Written as DNA, the CDR3 is TGTGCCAGCAGCTTTAGTAGCGGGATTCAAGAGACCCAGTACTTC. The encoded protein is CASSFSSGIQETQYF.

The J gene is TRBJ2-7, the V gene TRBV30; 15 bases are a match to TRBD2. The V segment lost 2 bases and the J segment 3 bases; nucleotides outside the gene matches: 8. The CDR3 is made up of 17 amino acids. Germline V CDR1 and CDR2: GTSNPN, SVGIG (reference sequence). The CDR3 DNA is TGTGCCTGGAGTTTTTTCCGGACTAGCGGGGGGGTCTACGAGCAGTACTTC. Protein sequence: CAWSFFRTSGGVYEQYF.

The chain combines TRBV12-3 or TRBV12-4 with TRBJ1-5; 7 bases map to TRBD1. CDR3 length: 18 residues. V shed 3 bases and J 3 bases; nucleotides not matched to a gene: 14. In DNA, the CDR3 is TGTGCCAGCAGTTTCTCCGGAGGGACAGAGATCTTCAATCAGCCCCAGCATTTT. Translating it yields CASSFSGGTEIFNQPQHF.

This clonotype has just a few counts. This chain links TRBV4-3 with TRBJ1-6, with D perhaps TRBD1 (5 bases). V shed 1 base and J shed 5 bases, with 9 bases lying between them. This CDR3 spans 15 amino acids. The germline CDR1 and CDR2 sequences are LGHNA and YSLEER. The CDR3 sequence: CASSQVGVDNSPLHF. For the CDR3, the DNA is TGCGCCAGCAGCCAAGTAGGGGTTGATAATTCACCCCTCCACTTT.

The chain couples TRBV20-1 to TRBJ2-3; D ambiguous. Trimming stripped 6 bases from V and 5 bases from J, with 9 bases between. Germline V gives CDR1 DFQATT, CDR2 SNEGSKA (reference sequence). CDR3 length: 11 residues. CDR3 residues: CSAGRLDTQYF. CDR3 sequence (DNA): TGCAGTGCGGGTAGACTAGATACGCAGTATTTT.

The chain carries TRBV24-1 and TRBJ2-7; 8 bases are shared with TRBD1. J was trimmed by 3 bases and V by 3 bases; bases with no gene match: 6. This CDR3 comprises 15 residues. The germline gives CDR1 KGHDR, CDR2 SFDVKD. This CDR3 reads CATSDPRTGFYEQYF. CDR3 sequence (DNA): TGTGCCACCAGTGATCCCCGGACAGGGTTCTACGAGCAGTACTTC.

This sequence joins TRBV27 and TRBJ2-7; 11 positions agree with TRBD1. Germline lookup yields CDR1 MNHEY and CDR2 SMNVEV (reference sequence). The CDR3 contains 13 residues. The V segment lost 8 bases and the J segment 3 bases; nucleotides outside the gene matches: 3. CDR3 loop: CASGGQGVYEQYF. For the CDR3, the DNA is TGTGCCAGCGGGGGACAGGGGGTCTACGAGCAGTACTTC.

The chain recombines TRBV15 with TRBJ2-3, with D possibly TRBD1 on 6 matching bases. The CDR3 contains 13 residues. Per germline, CDR1 LNHNV and CDR2 YYDKDF (reference sequence). Trimming took off 0 bases at V and 6 bases at J, with 7 bases between the two ends. CDR3 DNA: TGTGCCACCAGCAGAGATCAGGGGGATACGCAGTATTTT. It yields the protein CATSRDQGDTQYF.

The rearrangement links TRBV3-1 to TRBJ1-4, with 7 bases lining up with TRBD1. Germline V gene data show CDR1 as LGHDT and CDR2 as YNNKEL (reference sequence). The CDR3 covers 16 residues. Losses at the gene ends were 0 bases for V and 3 bases for J; bases not matched to a gene: 4. CDR3 DNA sequence: TGTGCCAGCAGCCAAGACCCCGGGACAGCTAATGAAAAACTGTTTTTT. It encodes CASSQDPGTANEKLFF. Drawing the rest from reference TRBV3-1 and TRBJ1-4, the complete variable domain is DTAVSQTPKYLVTQMGNDKSIKCEQNLGHDTMYWYKQDSKKFLKIMFSYNNKELIINETVPNRFSPKSPDKAHLNLHINSLELGDSAVYFCASSQDPGTANEKLFFGSGTQLSVL.

With regard to this clonotype: One junction end does not reproduce the germline sequence, and a read error may be involved. The chain joins TRBV7-9 to TRBJ1-2; D gene ambiguous. Germline V gives CDR1 SEHNR, CDR2 FQNEAQ (reference sequence). This CDR3 has 13 residues. The DNA for the CDR3 is TGTGCCGGCAGCCTCGGCCCGGACCATGGCTACACCTTC. Translating gives CAGSLGPDHGYTF. Variable domain in full (rest from reference TRBV7-9 and TRBJ1-2): DTGVSQNPRHKITKRGQNVTFRCDPISEHNRLYWYRQTLGQGPEFLTYFQNEAQLEKSRLLSDRFSAERPKGSFSTLEIQRTEQGDSAMYLCAGSLGPDHGYTFGSGTRLTVV.